This T cell receptor beta chain was sequenced in a study of control samples from healthy donors and cancer patients. V was cut by 1 base and J by 9 bases, with 10 bases left in between. This CDR3 comprises 13 residues. Germline CDR1 is SEHNR and CDR2 is FQNEAQ (reference sequence). In its sample, this clone was seen a few times. Measured with immunoSEQ multiplex PCR; TCRdb has only the in-frame clones, and not every one. The table records under 450,000 clones, around 90% of them present only once. The sequence came from a middle-aged man with head and neck cancer. The chain has TRBV7-9 and TRBJ2-1, with D possibly being TRBD1 (5 bases). The sequenced material came from PBMCs. The CDR3 spells CASSLVQDGEQFF. Here the CDR3 DNA reads TGTGCCAGCAGCTTAGTACAGGACGGTGAGCAGTTCTTC. The variable domain in full, completed from reference TRBV7-9 and TRBJ2-1, reads DTGVSQNPRHKITKRGQNVTFRCDPISEHNRLYWYRQTLGQGPEFLTYFQNEAQLEKSRLLSDRFSAERPKGSFSTLEIQRTEQGDSAMYLCASSLVQDGEQFFGPGTRLTVL.